This T cell receptor beta chain was recorded in a study of blood T cell repertoires in COVID-19. Study at large: T cells, B-cell-depleted T cells, or PBMCs supplied cDNA or gDNA.

The length of the CDR3 is 15 residues. V lost 2 bases, J lost 6 bases, and 7 bases stayed unmatched. Germline V lookup: CDR1 MNHEY, CDR2 SVGAGI. Clones were sequenced by immunoSEQ multiplex PCR, and TCRdb holds only the in-frame ones, with some missing. The sample has some 110,000 clones, just under 85% seen once; the top ten hold less than 8%. The TCR was taken from a man in his 70s with active or convalescent COVID-19. Specimen: peripheral blood. The V and J genes are TRBV6-5 and TRBJ1-2, with TRBD1 matching over 9 bases. This CDR3 is CASSYLTTGGHGYTF. Here the CDR3 DNA reads TGTGCCAGCAGTTACCTAACGACAGGGGGACATGGCTACACCTTC.